What follows are 7 T cell receptor beta chains derived from one specimen sequenced in a study of shared clonotypes between healthy human individuals. The repertoire was sequenced with immunoSEQ multiplex PCR; TCRdb's copy has only in-frame clones and lacks some. The data hold some 2,100,000 clones, with nearly 97% observed a single time. The material sequenced was naive CD4+ T cells sorted from blood. Noted subset: CD45RA+ positively selected. These receptor sequences come from a man in his late teens or twenties in good health.

The rearrangement joins TRBV18 to TRBJ2-7, with D hard to call. Between the trimmed V and J ends, which lost 3 bases and 0 bases, there was a span of 15 bases. CDR3 length: 16 amino acids. Per germline, CDR1 KGHSH and CDR2 LQKENI. The CDR3 DNA sequence: TGTGCCAGCTCACCCGCGACGGGTCTTAGCTCCTACGAGCAGTACTTC. Residues: CASSPATGLSSYEQYF.

For the CDR3, the DNA is TGTGCCAGCAGTCCCGCGCTAGCGGGAGGGCCCCTGGCCAAAAACATTCAGTACTTC. Translating it yields CASSPALAGGPLAKNIQYF. The chain uses TRBV2 and TRBJ2-4, with 12 bases lining up with TRBD2. The CDR3 sequence is 19 residues long. The germline gives CDR1 SNHLY, CDR2 FYNNEI. Unmatched junction bases numbered 12, after V lost 5 bases and J lost 1 base. The variable domain in full, with the rest retrieved from reference TRBV2 and TRBJ2-4, is EPEVTQTPSHQVTQMGQEVILRCVPISNHLYFYWYRQILGQKVEFLVSFYNNEISEKSEIFDDQFSVERPDGSNFTLKIRSTKLEDSAMYFCASSPALAGGPLAKNIQYFGAGTRLSVL.

Here the CDR3 reads CASSLSARNQPQHF. CDR3 bases: TGTGCCAGCAGCTTAAGTGCTCGGAATCAGCCCCAGCATTTT. This chain links TRBV7-8 with TRBJ1-5, with D unresolved. CDR3 length: 14 amino acids. The germline V gene has CDR1 SGHVS and CDR2 FQNEAQ. Between the trimmed V and J ends, which lost 2 bases and 4 bases, there was a span of 9 bases.

This clone was observed once. The chain combines TRBV5-5 with TRBJ2-7; no clear D gene. Germline CDR1 is SGHKS and CDR2 is YYEKEE (reference sequence). V lost 4 bases, J lost 5 bases, and 13 bases lay in between. The CDR3 contains 13 residues. The CDR3 bases are TGTGCCAGCAGCCCCCCGCCAGGTAACGAGCAGTACTTC. This sequence encodes CASSPPPGNEQYF.

The V and J genes are TRBV9 and TRBJ1-1; D remains unclear. This CDR3 is 12 amino acids long. V was cut by 4 bases and J by 7 bases, with 11 bases left in between. CDR1 and CDR2 (germline): SGDLS, YYNGEE. This chain's CDR3 is CASSTRRGEAFF. In nucleotides, the CDR3 is TGTGCCAGCAGCACCCGACGGGGTGAAGCTTTCTTT.

This chain links TRBV10-3 with TRBJ1-5; TRBD1 might be the D (5 bases). Trimming pared 11 bases from V and 6 bases from J, leaving 11 bases between. The CDR3 has 11 residues. Germline V gene sequence: CDR1 ENHRY, CDR2 SYGVKD. This CDR3 is CAHQGLQPQHF. CDR3 nucleotides: TGTGCCCACCAGGGTCTTCAGCCCCAGCATTTT.

The J gene is TRBJ1-1, the V gene TRBV13; D is uncertain. The CDR3 runs 17 residues. Germline V gives CDR1 PRHDT, CDR2 FYEKMQ (reference sequence). The V end lost 5 bases, the J end lost 1 base, and 20 bases lay between the germline ends. The CDR3 DNA reads TGTGCCAGCAGCCCGATCATATATGGACGGAAGAACACTGAAGCTTTCTTT. Translation: CASSPIIYGRKNTEAFF.